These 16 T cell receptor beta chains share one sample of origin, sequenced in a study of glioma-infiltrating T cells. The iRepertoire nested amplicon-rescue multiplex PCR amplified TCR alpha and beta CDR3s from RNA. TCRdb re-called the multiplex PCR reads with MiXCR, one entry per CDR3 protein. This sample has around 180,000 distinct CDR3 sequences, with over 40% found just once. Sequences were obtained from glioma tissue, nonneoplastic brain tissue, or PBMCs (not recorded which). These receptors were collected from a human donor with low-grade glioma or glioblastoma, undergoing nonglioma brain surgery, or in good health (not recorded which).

The CDR3 DNA reads TGTGCCAGCGAGGGAGTAGCGGGAGCCACAGATACGCAGTATTTT. This gives the protein CASEGVAGATDTQYF. V usage is TRBV2 and J usage is TRBJ2-3; 9 bases line up with TRBD2. The CDR3 has 15 amino acids. Germline values: CDR1 SNHLY, CDR2 FYNNEI. Germline trimming cut 8 bases from V and 2 bases from J; bases unmatched to any gene: 8.

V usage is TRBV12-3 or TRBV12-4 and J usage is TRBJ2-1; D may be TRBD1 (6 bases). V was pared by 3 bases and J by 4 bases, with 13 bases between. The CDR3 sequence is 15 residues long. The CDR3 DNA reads TGTGCCAGCAGTTTCCTAGGGGGAACATACAATGAGCAGTTCTTC. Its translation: CASSFLGGTYNEQFF.

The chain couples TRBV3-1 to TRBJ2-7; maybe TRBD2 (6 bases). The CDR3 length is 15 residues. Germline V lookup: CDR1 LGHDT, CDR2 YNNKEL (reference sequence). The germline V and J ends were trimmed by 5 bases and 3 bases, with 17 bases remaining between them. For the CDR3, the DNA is TGTGCCAGCAGCAAAGGCACTAGCCAGGGCTACGAGCAGTACTTC. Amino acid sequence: CASSKGTSQGYEQYF.

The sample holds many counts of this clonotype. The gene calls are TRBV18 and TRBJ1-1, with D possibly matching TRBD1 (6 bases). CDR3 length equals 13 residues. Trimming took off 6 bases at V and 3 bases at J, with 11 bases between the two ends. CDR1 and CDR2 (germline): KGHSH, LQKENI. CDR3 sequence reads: CASSQNRDTEAFF. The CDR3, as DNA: TGTGCCAGCTCGCAGAACAGGGACACTGAAGCTTTCTTT.

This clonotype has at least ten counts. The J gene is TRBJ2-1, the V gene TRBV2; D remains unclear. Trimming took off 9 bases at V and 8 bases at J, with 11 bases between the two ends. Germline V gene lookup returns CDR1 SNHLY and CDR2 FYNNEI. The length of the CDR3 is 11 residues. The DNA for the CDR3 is TGTGCCAGGACCGTTGGCGATGAGCAGTTCTTC. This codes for CARTVGDEQFF.

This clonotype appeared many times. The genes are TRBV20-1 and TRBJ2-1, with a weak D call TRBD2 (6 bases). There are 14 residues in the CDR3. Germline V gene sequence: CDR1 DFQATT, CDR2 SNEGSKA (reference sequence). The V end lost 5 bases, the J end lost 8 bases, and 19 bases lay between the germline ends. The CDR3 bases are TGCAGTGCTCCGAGTCGACTAGTTGGCGATGAGCAGTTCTTC. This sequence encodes CSAPSRLVGDEQFF.

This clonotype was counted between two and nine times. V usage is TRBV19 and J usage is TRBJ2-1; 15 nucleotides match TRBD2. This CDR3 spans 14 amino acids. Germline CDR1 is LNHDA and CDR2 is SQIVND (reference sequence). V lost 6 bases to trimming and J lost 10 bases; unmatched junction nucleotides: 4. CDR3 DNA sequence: TGTGCCAGTAGGGGACTAGCGGGAGGAGGGGAGCAGTTCTTC. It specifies CASRGLAGGGEQFF. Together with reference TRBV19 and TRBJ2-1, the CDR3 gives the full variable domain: DGGITQSPKYLFRKEGQNVTLSCEQNLNHDAMYWYRQDPGQGLRLIYYSQIVNDFQKGDIAEGYSVSREKKESFPLTVTSAQKNPTAFYLCASRGLAGGGEQFFGPGTRLTVL.

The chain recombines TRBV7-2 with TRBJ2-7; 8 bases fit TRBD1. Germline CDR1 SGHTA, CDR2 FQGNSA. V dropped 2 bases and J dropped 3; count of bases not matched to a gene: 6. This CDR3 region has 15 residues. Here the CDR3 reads CASSLTGTGYYEQYF. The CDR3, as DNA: TGTGCCAGCAGCTTAACCGGGACAGGCTACTACGAGCAGTACTTC.

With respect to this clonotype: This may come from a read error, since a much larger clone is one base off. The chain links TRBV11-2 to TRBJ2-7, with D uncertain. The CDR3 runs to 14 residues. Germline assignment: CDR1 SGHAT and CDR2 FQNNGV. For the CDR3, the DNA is TGTGCCACCAGCTTCACGACGGGCAACTACGAGCAGTACTTC. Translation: CATSFTTGNYEQYF.

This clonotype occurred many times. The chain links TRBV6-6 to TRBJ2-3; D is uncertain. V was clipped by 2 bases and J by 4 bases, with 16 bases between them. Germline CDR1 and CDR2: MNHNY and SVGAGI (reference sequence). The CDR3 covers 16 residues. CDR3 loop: CASSYGPTSGADTQYF. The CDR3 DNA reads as TGTGCCAGCAGTTACGGACCCACTTCGGGCGCAGATACGCAGTATTTT.

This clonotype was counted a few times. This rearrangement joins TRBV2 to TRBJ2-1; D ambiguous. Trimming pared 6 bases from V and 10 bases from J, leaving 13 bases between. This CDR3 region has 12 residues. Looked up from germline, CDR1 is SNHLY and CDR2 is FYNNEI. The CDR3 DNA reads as TGTGCCAGCAGCCTAGGGCTAGGAGAGCAGTTCTTC. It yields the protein CASSLGLGEQFF.

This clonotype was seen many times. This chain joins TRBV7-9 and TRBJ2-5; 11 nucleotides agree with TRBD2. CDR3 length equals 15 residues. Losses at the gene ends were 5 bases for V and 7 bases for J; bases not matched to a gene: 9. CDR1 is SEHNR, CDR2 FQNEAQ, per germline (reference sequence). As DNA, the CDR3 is TGTGCCAGCAGCCCAACTAGCGGGAGTGCCGCGACCCAGTACTTC. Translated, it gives CASSPTSGSAATQYF.

The CDR3 DNA reads TGTGCCAGCAGTTCAGACAGGGGGCTCGGTTCACCCCTCCACTTT. This codes for CASSSDRGLGSPLHF. This chain joins TRBV2 and TRBJ1-6, with 10 bases fitting TRBD1. The CDR3 runs 15 residues. The V gene end was trimmed by 5 bases and the J gene end by 9 bases; junction bases not matched to a gene: 7. Germline lookup yields CDR1 SNHLY and CDR2 FYNNEI.

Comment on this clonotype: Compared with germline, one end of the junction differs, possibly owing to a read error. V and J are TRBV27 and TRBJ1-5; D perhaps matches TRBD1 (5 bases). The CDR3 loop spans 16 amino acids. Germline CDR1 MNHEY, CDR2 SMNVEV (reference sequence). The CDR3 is CASSRGAVRSNQPEHF. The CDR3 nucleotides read TGTGCCAGCAGCCGAGGGGCAGTGCGAAGCAATCAGCCCGAGCATTTT.

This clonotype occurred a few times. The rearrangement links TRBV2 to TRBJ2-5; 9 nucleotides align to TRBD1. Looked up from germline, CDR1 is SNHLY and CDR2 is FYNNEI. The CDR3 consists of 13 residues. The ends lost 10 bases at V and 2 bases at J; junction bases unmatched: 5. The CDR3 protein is CATGTGKQETQYF. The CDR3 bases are TGTGCCACGGGGACAGGGAAGCAAGAGACCCAGTACTTC. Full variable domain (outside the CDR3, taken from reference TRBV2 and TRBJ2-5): EPEVTQTPSHQVTQMGQEVILRCVPISNHLYFYWYRQILGQKVEFLVSFYNNEISEKSEIFDDQFSVERPDGSNFTLKIRSTKLEDSAMYFCATGTGKQETQYFGPGTRLLVL.

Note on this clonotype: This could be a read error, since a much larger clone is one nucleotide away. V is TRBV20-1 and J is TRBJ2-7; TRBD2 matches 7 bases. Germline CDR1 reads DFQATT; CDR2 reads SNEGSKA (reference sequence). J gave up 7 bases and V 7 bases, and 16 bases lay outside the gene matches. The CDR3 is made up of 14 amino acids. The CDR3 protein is CSGSVWGGPVEQYF. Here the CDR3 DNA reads TGCAGTGGCTCTGTCTGGGGAGGGCCAGTGGAGCAGTACTTC.